A single sample gave rise to the 29 T cell receptor beta chains below, sequenced in a study of identical twins. Using its own MiXCR run on the 5' RACE reads, TCRdb lists one record per CDR3 protein. The sample includes more than 1.5 million distinct CDR3 sequences, more than 30% of them seen just once. The sample consisted of cord blood. These receptors all come from a newborn girl in good health.

The V call is TRBV5-1, the J call TRBJ2-4; D unclear. The DNA end is a closer match to TRBJ2-7, so the J assignment may be wrong. Germline loops: CDR1 SGHRS, CDR2 YFSETQ. There are 14 residues in the CDR3. CDR3 DNA: TGCGCCAGCAGCGCGTCCGACTGGCCCTACGAGCAGTACTTC. Amino acid sequence: CASSASDWPYEQYF.

This sequence joins TRBV12-5 and TRBJ2-1, with 10 bases aligning to TRBD1. V lost 5 bases to trimming and J lost 0 bases; unmatched junction nucleotides: 10. The CDR3 is 18 residues long. Germline loops: CDR1 LGHNT, CDR2 FRNRAP. For the CDR3, the DNA is TGTGCTAGTGGTCCCGGGACAGGGGTGGGGAGCTCCTACAATGAGCAGTTCTTC. Protein: CASGPGTGVGSSYNEQFF.

The chain uses TRBV24-1 and TRBJ2-2, with D perhaps given as TRBD1 or TRBD2 (5 bases each). Deletions cut 1 base from V and 1 base from J, with 12 bases between. This CDR3 contains 17 residues. Germline CDR1 KGHDR, CDR2 SFDVKD. DNA of the CDR3: TGTGCCACCAGTGATTTCCACGGGACCATGAACACCGGGGAGCTGTTTTTT. It encodes CATSDFHGTMNTGELFF.

The chain's CDR3 is CASRWGQGRASYEQYF. CDR3 coding DNA: TGTGCCAGCAGATGGGGACAGGGAAGGGCCTCCTACGAGCAGTACTTC. The rearrangement links TRBV12-3 or TRBV12-4 to TRBJ2-7; 9 bases are a match to TRBD1. Trimming removed 6 bases from V and 0 bases from J; junction bases left unmatched: 9. CDR3 length: 16 residues.

The rearrangement uses TRBV28 and TRBJ2-3; a possible D gene is TRBD2 (6 bases). V shed 7 bases and J shed 0 bases, with 14 bases lying between them. Germline V gene sequence: CDR1 MDHEN, CDR2 SYDVKM. The CDR3 consists of 15 residues. CDR3 amino acids: CASINPGLSTDTQYF. CDR3 coding DNA: TGTGCCAGCATTAACCCGGGACTTAGCACAGATACGCAGTATTTT.

This clonotype was detected ten times or more. The V call is TRBV20-1, the J call TRBJ2-3; unclear D gene. The CDR3 sequence is 12 residues long. The V gene's germline CDR1 is DFQATT and CDR2 SNEGSKA (reference sequence). V lost 4 bases, J lost 0 bases, and 5 bases lay in between. The DNA of the CDR3 is TGCAGTGCTACCTCTAGCACAGATACGCAGTATTTT. This sequence encodes CSATSSTDTQYF.

The chain uses TRBV6-5 and TRBJ1-2; D is unclear. V lost 2 bases, J lost 6 bases, and 10 bases lay in between. Germline loops: CDR1 MNHEY, CDR2 SVGAGI. The CDR3 sequence is 13 residues long. CDR3 sequence reads: CASSYILADGYTF. The DNA of the CDR3 is TGTGCCAGCAGTTACATTCTGGCAGATGGCTACACCTTC.

As to this clonotype: The conserved phenylalanine or tryptophan is not found at the CDR3 terminus, so this likely reflects a read error. The genes are TRBV27 and TRBJ2-3; perhaps TRBD2 as D (6 bases). V lost 5 bases and J lost 6, with 15 bases in between. The CDR3 has 14 residues. Germline values: CDR1 MNHEY, CDR2 SMNVEV (reference sequence). The CDR3 bases are TGTGCCAGCAGTCCATCTGATCGGGGGGATACGCAGTATTCT. It translates to CASSPSDRGDTQYS.

This sequence joins TRBV24-1 and TRBJ2-1; TRBD2 matches 15 bases. The J call may be incorrect, as the DNA end agrees better with TRBJ2-7. The CDR3 has 15 residues. The V gene's germline CDR1 is KGHDR and CDR2 SFDVKD. In DNA form, the CDR3 reads TGTGCCACCAGTGATGGACTAGCGGGAGGGAATGAGCAGTACTTC. It codes for CATSDGLAGGNEQYF.

This clonotype appeared a single time. The chain has TRBV2 and TRBJ2-2; possibly TRBD2 for D (5 bases). This CDR3 comprises 15 residues. The V and J ends lost 3 bases and 6 bases respectively, with 14 bases between them. Germline CDR1 reads SNHLY; CDR2 reads FYNNEI. The CDR3 sequence: CASSDDRDSAGELFF. The CDR3 nucleotides are TGTGCCAGCAGTGATGACCGGGATAGCGCCGGGGAGCTGTTTTTT.

With regard to this clonotype: The missing conserved phenylalanine or tryptophan at the end of this CDR3 makes a read error likely. The genes are TRBV6-1 and TRBJ1-2; possibly TRBD1 for D (6 bases). The CDR3 is 14 residues long. CDR1 and CDR2 from the germline V gene are MNHNS and SASEGT. Trimming shortened V by 4 bases and J by 3 bases, and 12 bases separated the two germline ends. The CDR3 here is CASSAVGGDYGYTV. The CDR3 region has the DNA TGTGCCAGCAGTGCCGTGGGGGGCGACTATGGCTACACCGTC.

This clonotype came up a few times. The chain employs TRBV28 and TRBJ2-7, with TRBD2 matching over 7 bases. CDR1 is MDHEN and CDR2 is SYDVKM in the germline V gene. J gave up 5 bases and V 6 bases, and 7 bases lay outside the gene matches. The CDR3 has 13 amino acids. CDR3: CASSQGRENEQYF. The CDR3 nucleotides read TGTGCCAGCAGCCAAGGGCGGGAGAACGAGCAGTACTTC.

Comment on this clonotype: A read error may account for a junction end that differs from germline. The gene calls are TRBV19 and TRBJ2-3, with 8 bases lining up with TRBD2. The CDR3 consists of 15 residues. Per germline, CDR1 LNHDA and CDR2 SQIVND (reference sequence). The CDR3 loop is CANSIAGRATDTQYF. In nucleotides, the CDR3 is TGTGCCAATAGTATCGCCGGGAGGGCCACAGATACGCAGTATTTT. Full variable domain (rest looked up from reference TRBV19 and TRBJ2-3): DGGITQSPKYLFRKEGQNVTLSCEQNLNHDAMYWYRQDPGQGLRLIYYSQIVNDFQKGDIAEGYSVSREKKESFPLTVTSAQKNPTAFYLCANSIAGRATDTQYFGPGTRLTVL.

The CDR3 reads CASSQGTGPNEQFF. As DNA, the CDR3 is TGCGCCAGCAGCCAAGGAACGGGGCCCAATGAGCAGTTCTTC. The V call is TRBV4-1, the J call TRBJ2-1, with D perhaps assigned TRBD1 or TRBD2 (5 bases each). This CDR3 has 14 residues. Trimming removed 1 base from V and 6 bases from J, with 10 bases in between. Germline V gene data show CDR1 as MGHRA and CDR2 as YSYEKL.

This clonotype was found a few times. The DNA of the CDR3 is TGCAGTGCCCAGGACAGGGGGACCTACGAGCAGTACTTC. Translation gives CSAQDRGTYEQYF. This chain links TRBV20-1 with TRBJ2-7; 10 bases map to TRBD1. The length of the CDR3 is 13 residues. V shed 6 bases, J shed 2 bases, and the junction held 4 bases outside the gene matches. Per germline, CDR1 DFQATT and CDR2 SNEGSKA (reference sequence).

This rearrangement joins TRBV20-1 to TRBJ2-7; 8 nucleotides match TRBD2. The CDR3 length is 12 residues. Germline V CDR1 and CDR2: DFQATT, SNEGSKA (reference sequence). V dropped 3 bases and J dropped 12; count of bases not matched to a gene: 10. This chain's CDR3 is CSASLGGTRRYF. CDR3 bases: TGCAGTGCTAGCCTTGGGGGGACTAGGAGGTACTTC.

The chain joins TRBV6-6 to TRBJ1-2, with D unresolved. Germline V CDR1 and CDR2: MNHNY, SVGAGI (reference sequence). The CDR3 is made up of 14 amino acids. Trimming removed 3 bases at V and 1 base at J, with 9 bases between. The CDR3 spells CASSYGQINYGYTF. As DNA, the CDR3 is TGTGCCAGCAGTTATGGGCAGATTAACTATGGCTACACCTTC.

This clonotype appeared a few times. V usage is TRBV12-3 or TRBV12-4 and J usage is TRBJ2-5; D is unresolved. This CDR3 is 15 amino acids long. Deletions cut 1 base from V and 5 bases from J, with 14 bases between. This CDR3 is CASSLVVSFGETQYF. CDR3 coding DNA: TGTGCCAGCAGTTTAGTCGTGAGTTTTGGCGAGACCCAGTACTTC.

This clonotype is a singleton in its sample. The V gene is TRBV19, the J gene TRBJ1-2; tentatively, D is TRBD1 (5 bases). The CDR3 length is 15 residues. Germline V gives CDR1 LNHDA, CDR2 SQIVND (reference sequence). V lost 4 bases to trimming and J lost 4 bases, with 16 bases between them. The CDR3 reads CASSRGSGQGYGYTF. The CDR3 region has the DNA TGTGCCAGTAGTAGGGGGTCGGGGCAAGGCTATGGCTACACCTTC.

The chain carries TRBV7-9 and TRBJ2-5; D is undetermined. Germline V gives CDR1 SEHNR, CDR2 FQNEAQ (reference sequence). This CDR3 contains 14 residues. The V and J ends lost 0 bases and 4 bases respectively, with 9 bases between them. DNA of the CDR3: TGTGCCAGCAGCTTAGCGCCCACGGGAGAGACCCAGTACTTC. Its protein is CASSLAPTGETQYF.

In its sample, this clonotype was seen a few times. This chain connects TRBV28 to TRBJ2-1; TRBD2 aligns across 13 bases. The CDR3 sequence is 15 residues long. Germline V lookup: CDR1 MDHEN, CDR2 SYDVKM. The junction had 5 bases not matched to a gene; V was cut back by 5 bases and J by 7 bases. In DNA, the CDR3 is TGTGCCAGCAGTGACTGGACTAGCGGGAGAAATGAGCAGTTCTTC. Its protein product is CASSDWTSGRNEQFF.

In DNA, the CDR3 is TGTGCCAGCAGTGCCCCCGGGACAGGGGAAAAACTGTTTTTT. Its protein is CASSAPGTGEKLFF. This sequence joins TRBV25-1 and TRBJ1-4; 9 bases are shared with TRBD1. The CDR3 length is 14 residues. CDR1 and CDR2 (germline): MGHDK, SYGVNS. Trimming removed 4 bases from V and 8 bases from J; junction bases left unmatched: 5.

V is TRBV6-5 and J is TRBJ1-2; D is perhaps TRBD1 (5 bases). With 4 bases removed from V and 8 bases from J, the gap between germline ends came to 17 bases. This CDR3 is built from 14 residues. The germline gives CDR1 MNHEY, CDR2 SVGAGI. In DNA, the CDR3 is TGTGCCAGCAGTTTGGGCGGGGGATTGGGAGGCTACACCTTC. As protein: CASSLGGGLGGYTF.

V is TRBV5-1 and J is TRBJ2-2; TRBD1 is a possible D gene (6 bases). The CDR3 sequence is 16 residues long. V was trimmed by 3 bases and J by 0 bases, leaving 12 bases between them. Germline values: CDR1 SGHRS, CDR2 YFSETQ. The CDR3 DNA reads as TGCGCCAGCAGCTCTACCGGGACACCGAACACCGGGGAGCTGTTTTTT. Its protein is CASSSTGTPNTGELFF.

J is TRBJ2-7 and V is TRBV20-1; D call uncertain. Germline V gene lookup returns CDR1 DFQATT and CDR2 SNEGSKA (reference sequence). Trimming removed 3 bases from V and 3 bases from J, with 12 bases in between. This CDR3 is 13 amino acids long. CDR3 protein: CSASRSALYEQYF. The CDR3 coding sequence is TGCAGTGCTAGCCGAAGCGCCCTCTACGAGCAGTACTTC.

This chain connects TRBV5-6 to TRBJ2-5; D gene ambiguous. The DNA end is more similar to TRBJ2-1, so the J call may be wrong. The CDR3 loop spans 15 amino acids. Germline V gene data show CDR1 as SGHDT and CDR2 as YYEEEE. The CDR3, as DNA: TGTGCCAGCAGCTTTTTAGGGCGGAGCCAAGAGACCCAGTTCTTC. Translated: CASSFLGRSQETQFF.

This clonotype was observed once. The chain has TRBV28 and TRBJ1-4; 10 positions agree with TRBD1. J gave up 8 bases and V 9 bases, and 12 bases lay outside the gene matches. Per the germline V gene, CDR1 is MDHEN and CDR2 is SYDVKM. This CDR3 region has 15 residues. CDR3 coding DNA: TGTGCCAGTTCCCTCCCAGGGACAGGGGAAGAAAAACTGTTTTTT. This translates into CASSLPGTGEEKLFF.

This clonotype was counted between two and nine times. The chain combines TRBV20-1 with TRBJ2-7; a weak D match, TRBD1 (6 bases). This CDR3 is 15 amino acids long. Germline assignment: CDR1 DFQATT and CDR2 SNEGSKA (reference sequence). The V end was cut by 6 bases, the J end by 3 bases, with 21 bases between. In DNA, the CDR3 is TGCAGTGCAATCCCTTCAAGCAGGGGCCGCTACGAGCAGTACTTC. Its translation is CSAIPSSRGRYEQYF.

With respect to this clonotype: This may be a read error: a much more frequent sequence differs by one nucleotide. The gene calls are TRBV20-1 and TRBJ2-3, with TRBD1 matching 8 bases. The CDR3 has 14 residues. Germline loops: CDR1 DFQATT, CDR2 SNEGSKA (reference sequence). The CDR3 loop reads CSARDAGGTDTRYF. CDR3 nucleotide sequence: TGCAGTGCTAGAGACGCAGGGGGCACAGATACGCGGTATTTT.